This T cell receptor (beta chain) derives from a study of OX40 agonist ivuxolimab in advanced cancers. Generated by immunoSEQ multiplex PCR, the TCRdb table keeps only in-frame clones and is missing some. The table lists fewer than 100,000 clones, 89% of them singletons, with about 0.2% in the top ten. Source: CD4+ or CD8+ T cells sorted from blood, taken in a trial of the OX40 agonist ivuxolimab. This TCR derives from an adult with an advanced solid tumor such as melanoma, head and neck, liver or kidney cancer.

This chain's CDR3 is CASSLGPLQETQYF. CDR3 nucleotide sequence: TGTGCCAGCAGCCTCGGCCCCTTACAAGAGACCCAGTACTTC. The rearrangement joins TRBV28 to TRBJ2-5; D is unclear. Germline CDR1 and CDR2: MDHEN and SYDVKM. The CDR3 loop spans 14 amino acids. V shed 6 bases and J shed 2 bases, with 13 bases lying between them.